This entry lists 6 T cell receptor beta chains sequenced from one sample in a study of vaccination and CD4 T cells after COVID-19. Sample treatment: 10-day PBMC culture with coronavirus spike peptide pools or control peptides (ViraFEST assay). Sequencing of cultured CD4+ T cell DNA used the Oncomine TCR Beta short-read assay. TCRdb re-derived calls from the PCR reads in MiXCR, one entry per CDR3 protein. The sample comprises about 14,000 distinct CDR3 sequences, 45% to 70% of which are singletons, and 16% rests with the top ten. These receptors lack a known antigen. Specimen: CD4+ T cells from blood, cultured in vitro. These receptors came from a human donor who had recovered from COVID-19.

The chain employs TRBV7-2 and TRBJ2-3, with D possibly being TRBD2 (6 bases). The ends were cut back, 0 bases at V and 1 base at J, with 17 bases in the middle. CDR1 is SGHTA and CDR2 is FQGNSA in the germline V gene. This CDR3 contains 18 residues. CDR3 nucleotides: TGTGCCAGCAGCTTAGCGCTAAGGGGTAGCGGACGCACAGATACGCAGTATTTT. Amino acid sequence: CASSLALRGSGRTDTQYF.

This rearrangement joins TRBV4-3 to TRBJ2-7, with no clear D. In germline, CDR1 is LGHNA, CDR2 YSLEER. CDR3 length: 13 residues. The V and J ends lost 1 base and 7 bases respectively, with 11 bases between them. The CDR3 DNA reads TGCGCCAGCAGCCAAGCCAGAGAGCGTGAGCAGTACTTC. This codes for CASSQAREREQYF.

V and J are TRBV10-3 and TRBJ2-7; 8 bases fit TRBD2. CDR1 and CDR2 (germline): ENHRY, SYGVKD. The CDR3 is made up of 13 amino acids. Losses at the gene ends were 7 bases for V and 2 bases for J; bases not matched to a gene: 4. The CDR3 reads CAINREGAYEQYF. The CDR3 nucleotides read TGTGCCATCAACCGGGAGGGTGCCTACGAGCAGTACTTC.

In this sample, this clonotype turned up a few times. The V gene is TRBV2, the J gene TRBJ1-6; no clear D. Germline loops: CDR1 SNHLY, CDR2 FYNNEI. This CDR3 is 16 amino acids long. V was clipped by 4 bases and J by 0 bases, with 10 bases between them. The DNA of the CDR3 is TGTGCCAGCAGTGTTCGTCAGAGCTCCTATAATTCACCCCTCCACTTT. The encoded protein is CASSVRQSSYNSPLHF.

The CDR3 nucleotides read TGTGCCAGCAGTTTTACTTGGGTACAGGGGTTCGGGGAGCTGTTTTTT. Protein: CASSFTWVQGFGELFF. The V gene is TRBV28, the J gene TRBJ2-2, with 7 bases identical to TRBD1. Germline CDR1 and CDR2: MDHEN and SYDVKM. Losses at the gene ends were 3 bases for V and 7 bases for J; bases not matched to a gene: 11. The CDR3 is 16 residues long.

Regarding this clonotype: A much larger clone sits a single nucleotide away, making a read error possible. The chain is built from TRBV7-2 and TRBJ1-5, with a possible D match to TRBD1 (6 bases). The CDR3 totals 16 residues. Germline V gene sequence: CDR1 SGHTA, CDR2 FQGNSA. The DNA for the CDR3 is TGTGCCGGCAGCTTAGCGGGGGGGCATGGCAATCAGCCCCAGCATTTT. It translates to CAGSLAGGHGNQPQHF.